This TCR beta chain was captured in a study of identical twins. This clonotype was picked up a small number of times. TCRdb re-analysed the 5' RACE reads in MiXCR, keeping a single row per CDR3 protein. The sample consists of roughly 540,000 distinct CDR3 sequences, around 20% of them appearing once. The same sample was also used in a study of T cells expressing NK-cell markers. That paper adds: Cells sorted as CD3+CD56+NKG2C+, CD3+CD56+NKG2C- and CD3+CD56-NKG2C+ T cells supplied the TCR beta repertoires. One of the eight sequenced donors was seronegative, whereas the other seven were HCMV-seropositive. The HCMV specificity of the expanded NKG2C+ T cell clones stayed unresolved.

The specimen was CD4+ T cells sorted from blood. The source of this sequence is a woman aged 18-30 years in good health.

This CDR3 reads CSASGPPRMNTEAFF. The CDR3 bases are TGCAGTGCTAGCGGGCCCCCGCGCATGAACACTGAAGCTTTCTTT. The chain uses TRBV20-1 and TRBJ1-1; D ambiguous. Trimming stripped 3 bases from V and 0 bases from J, with 14 bases between. The CDR3 covers 15 residues. Germline V gene data show CDR1 as DFQATT and CDR2 as SNEGSKA (reference sequence).